Below, one TCR beta chain is given with its context. The J segment lost 6 bases and the V segment lost 0 bases, leaving 1 base of the junction unmatched. Germline lookup yields CDR1 SGDLS and CDR2 YYNGEE. This CDR3 is 14 amino acids long. Every bit of the isolated RNA underwent reverse transcription, so sequencing read expressed TCRB transcripts. Libraries were prepared by immunoSEQ multiplex PCR; TCRdb keeps only in-frame clonotypes and omits some of them. This sample has a few hundred thousand clones, with approximately 9.9% found just once. The data belong to a study of beta chain features in type 1 diabetes.

The chain carries TRBV9 and TRBJ2-1; TRBD2 agrees at 9 bases. The sample consisted of naive CD4+ T cells from blood. The source is a woman aged 30 to 39 in good health. CDR3 sequence: CASSVGLAANEQFF. Here the CDR3 DNA reads TGTGCCAGCAGCGTAGGACTAGCGGCCAATGAGCAGTTCTTC.